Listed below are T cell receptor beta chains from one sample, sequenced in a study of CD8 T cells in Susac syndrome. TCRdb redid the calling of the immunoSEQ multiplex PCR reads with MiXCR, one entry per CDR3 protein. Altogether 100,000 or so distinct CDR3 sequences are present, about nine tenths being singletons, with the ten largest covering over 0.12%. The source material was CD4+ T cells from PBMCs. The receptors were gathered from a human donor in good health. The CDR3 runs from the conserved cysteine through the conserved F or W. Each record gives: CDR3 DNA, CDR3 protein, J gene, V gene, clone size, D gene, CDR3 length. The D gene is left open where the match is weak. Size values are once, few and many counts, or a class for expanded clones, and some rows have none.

CDR3 DNA: TGTGCCTGGACTCCTACCCCAGGGCAGGTCCCCGGGGAGCTGTTTTTT
CDR3 protein: CAWTPTPGQVPGELFF
J gene: TRBJ2-2
V gene: TRBV30
clone size: NA
D gene: NA
CDR3 length: 16

CDR3 DNA: TGTGCCAGCAGCTTAGTACGTCTAGCGGGGGTCACCGGGGAGCTGTTTTTT
CDR3 protein: CASSLVRLAGVTGELFF
J gene: TRBJ2-2
V gene: TRBV7-9
clone size: NA
D gene: TRBD2
CDR3 length: 17

CDR3 DNA: TGCAGTGCTAGCCGGCCGGGACAGGGGACGAGGGGCTACACCTTC
CDR3 protein: CSASRPGQGTRGYTF
J gene: TRBJ1-2
V gene: TRBV20-1
clone size: NA
D gene: TRBD1
CDR3 length: 15

CDR3 DNA: TGTGCCAGCAGCAGGAACAGGAACACTGAAGCTTTCTTT
CDR3 protein: CASSRNRNTEAFF
J gene: TRBJ1-1
V gene: TRBV12-3/TRBV12-4
clone size: NA
D gene: NA
CDR3 length: 13

CDR3 DNA: TGTGCCAGCAGTGTGAGGGGTTCGCCCCAGCATTTT
CDR3 protein: CASSVRGSPQHF
J gene: TRBJ1-5
V gene: TRBV6-1
clone size: NA
D gene: NA
CDR3 length: 12

CDR3 DNA: TGTGCCAGCAGCTCTCGGACCGGGGGCCCAGATACGCAGTATTTT
CDR3 protein: CASSSRTGGPDTQYF
J gene: TRBJ2-3
V gene: TRBV6-2/TRBV6-3
clone size: NA
D gene: NA
CDR3 length: 15

CDR3 DNA: TGTGCCAGCACCCTGTGGGGCGGGACAGCTAACTATGGCTACACCTTC
CDR3 protein: CASTLWGGTANYGYTF
J gene: TRBJ1-2
V gene: TRBV7-2
clone size: NA
D gene: TRBD1
CDR3 length: 16

CDR3 DNA: TGTGCCATCAGCCAGACTAGCGGGTCGACCTCCTACGAGCAGTACTTC
CDR3 protein: CAISQTSGSTSYEQYF
J gene: TRBJ2-7
V gene: TRBV10-3
clone size: NA
D gene: TRBD2
CDR3 length: 16

CDR3 DNA: TGTGCCAGCAGTAGGGGGGGCCTCCAAGAGACCCAGTACTTC
CDR3 protein: CASSRGGLQETQYF
J gene: TRBJ2-5
V gene: TRBV6-5
clone size: NA
D gene: NA
CDR3 length: 14

CDR3 DNA: TGCGCCAGCAGCTTGGGACAGGGGGAGAACACCATATATTTT
CDR3 protein: CASSLGQGENTIYF
J gene: TRBJ1-3
V gene: TRBV5-1
clone size: once
D gene: TRBD1
CDR3 length: 14

CDR3 DNA: TGTGCCAGCAGTTTACGACTAGCGGCCTCCTACAATGAGCAGTTCTTC
CDR3 protein: CASSLRLAASYNEQFF
J gene: TRBJ2-1
V gene: TRBV2
clone size: NA
D gene: TRBD2
CDR3 length: 16

CDR3 DNA: TGTGCCAGCAGCACTGCCCCGACAGGGAGGACTGAAGCTTTCTTT
CDR3 protein: CASSTAPTGRTEAFF
J gene: TRBJ1-1
V gene: TRBV7-2
clone size: NA
D gene: TRBD1
CDR3 length: 15

CDR3 DNA: TGTGCCAGCAGCTTTGCCCTAGATACGCAGTATTTT
CDR3 protein: CASSFALDTQYF
J gene: TRBJ2-3
V gene: TRBV7-2
clone size: NA
D gene: NA
CDR3 length: 12

CDR3 DNA: TGCGCCAGCAGCCTGACAGGGTCTGGGGCCAACGTCCTGACTTTC
CDR3 protein: CASSLTGSGANVLTF
J gene: TRBJ2-6
V gene: TRBV5-1
clone size: NA
D gene: TRBD1
CDR3 length: 15

CDR3 DNA: TGTGCCAGCAGCTACAAGCCGGGACAGGGAGACACTGAAGCTTTCTTT
CDR3 protein: CASSYKPGQGDTEAFF
J gene: TRBJ1-1
V gene: TRBV11-2
clone size: NA
D gene: TRBD1
CDR3 length: 16

CDR3 DNA: TGCGCCAGCAGCTTAAATGAGGTCAGCCCGAACACTGAAGCTTTCTTT
CDR3 protein: CASSLNEVSPNTEAFF
J gene: TRBJ1-1
V gene: TRBV5-1
clone size: NA
D gene: NA
CDR3 length: 16

CDR3 DNA: TGTGCCAGTAGTCTCTCTGGGGCCAACGTCCTGACTTTC
CDR3 protein: CASSLSGANVLTF
J gene: TRBJ2-6
V gene: TRBV19
clone size: NA
D gene: NA
CDR3 length: 13

CDR3 DNA: TGTGCCAGCAGCCCCCCAGGGCTTGGGGCCAACGTCCTGACTTTC
CDR3 protein: CASSPPGLGANVLTF
J gene: TRBJ2-6
V gene: TRBV12-3/TRBV12-4
clone size: NA
D gene: NA
CDR3 length: 15

CDR3 DNA: TGCGCCAGCAGCTTGGGGAGAGGGACCGACTATGGCTACACCTTC
CDR3 protein: CASSLGRGTDYGYTF
J gene: TRBJ1-2
V gene: TRBV5-1
clone size: NA
D gene: NA
CDR3 length: 15

CDR3 DNA: TGTGCCAGCAGCTTTTCGCGACAGGGAGGGAACTATGGCTACACCTTC
CDR3 protein: CASSFSRQGGNYGYTF
J gene: TRBJ1-2
V gene: TRBV5-6
clone size: NA
D gene: TRBD1
CDR3 length: 16